This paragraph reports one T cell receptor (beta chain). The target of this receptor is not known. There are no base qualities to consult, and no much larger clone falls within one base. These data originate in a study of T cells in Graves' hyperthyroidism and ophthalmopathy (dated by TCRdb to between 2018 and 2021). Background on the whole study: Peripheral blood was sampled at the time of initial diagnosis, prior to any treatment. TCR V-J signatures able to tell the groups apart were searched for in a discovery cohort of some 97 patients, of whom over 40 had Graves' ophthalmopathy and around 56 had stable Graves' hyperthyroidism. An independent validation cohort of fewer than 20 hyperthyroidism patients and about 16 patients who later progressed to ophthalmopathy tested prospective prediction of ophthalmopathy. The 95 to 100 discovery patients were divided at random into training and test sets in a 7:3 ratio. In more than 5 Graves' hyperthyroidism patients, the study also compared T-cell repertoires from thyroid tissue with T-cell repertoires from blood. After blood sampling, hyperthyroidism patients were treated with methimazole at a starting dose of 30 mg daily, and ophthalmopathy patients were treated with high-dose intravenous methylprednisolone. TCR Vbeta CDR3 sequencing of 120 to 150 peripheral blood samples (43 ophthalmopathy, about 80 hyperthyroidism and approximately 17 progressor patients) is reported in the paper. On the study overall, not on this receptor specifically: In validation, the model predicted progression to ophthalmopathy with just under 71% sensitivity and roughly 75% specificity, a median of roughly seven months before onset. Sample size was not statistically predetermined, and investigators were not blinded to group allocation. Blood samples also contained most of the expanded thyroid clonotypes (frequency above 0.001), which suggests that blood repertoires may reflect thyroid immune responses. A model built on a 13 V-J signature distinguished ophthalmopathy from stable hyperthyroidism, reaching roughly 88% sensitivity and 81.08% specificity in cross-validation and 80%/75% in testing.

The TCR beta CDR3 regions were amplified from the RNA transcripts. The first round of RT-PCR for the TCR CDR3 was performed with the HTBI primer set and the Qiagen OneStep RT-PCR kit. Libraries were constructed in a second round of multiplex PCR, after which size selection and purification were carried out. Libraries were sequenced paired-end with 100 bp reads on an Illumina HiSeq2000. On the authors' methods: SOAPnuke was used to process the raw data, with reads discarded if the reads contained adapters or uncalled bases, had a mean Phred below 15, or lacked an exact constant-primer or identifier match. High-quality paired reads were merged using COPE v1.2.5, and each unique nucleotide sequence was defined as a clonotype. Clonotypes were aligned to IMGT TRBV, TRBD and TRBJ reference segments using MiTCR v1.1. The analysis included only V-J combinations with a frequency above 0.0001, which together covered more than 98% of the repertoires. A TCS score was defined as the ratio between F50 (clonal expansion) and ExV (chaos), using BLOSUM62-based TCRdist between CDR3 peptides within each V-J. Welch's t-statistics and random forest reduced 514 V-J features to some 14, which were used in a naive Bayes classifier (R e1071). TCRdb's own reprocessing of the public reads used fastp at Q25 and MiXCR and kept productive beta chains. Records with the same CDR3 protein are collapsed into one entry carrying the most frequent genes and DNA. For this entry, the V and J calls and clone size follow TCRdb and not the study's own pipeline. Counted in this sample were approximately 260,000 distinct CDR3 sequences; 15% of them appeared once. Together, the top ten hold 30% to 35% of the sample.

From the cysteine through the phenylalanine, the CDR3 covers 11 amino acids. Only the CDR3 DNA stays, 33 bases, in frame from base 1. V is reduced by 5 bases and J by 6 bases, leaving a spacing of 8 bases between them. Per the germline V gene (reference sequence), SEHNR is the CDR1 and FQNEAQ is the CDR2. Hyperthyroidism patients were newly diagnosed, had a disease duration of under 2 months, and were aged 18 to 65 years. Any patient with an uncontrolled infection, another autoimmune disease, pregnancy or lactation was excluded. Diagnoses relied on clinical symptoms, serum thyroxine and TRAb, thyroid ultrasound and orbital computed tomography. Blood from progressor patients was collected at the time of first diagnosis with hyperthyroidism, before any ophthalmopathy symptoms had appeared. Ficoll-Paque density gradient centrifugation was used to isolate PBMCs from about 10 ml of fresh peripheral blood. Progressor patients were first diagnosed with Graves' hyperthyroidism and then developed ophthalmopathy during follow-up. Total RNA was extracted using Trizol reagent, and RNA quality was assessed on an Agilent 2100 Bioanalyzer.

This TCR was recovered from a woman between 50 and 59 years old with Graves' hyperthyroidism that later progressed to Graves' ophthalmopathy. The chain is assembled from TRBV7-9 and TRBJ2-7; a confident D gene designation cannot be given. Sequencing input: blood. The CDR3 region has the sequence CASSDSGEQYF. The DNA sequence is as follows: TGTGCCAGCAGCGATTCTGGCGAGCAGTACTTC.